This T cell receptor beta chain appears in the sequencing data of a study of OX40 agonist ivuxolimab in advanced cancers. Study details: The treatment was a fully human IgG2 OX40 agonist, ivuxolimab.

TCRdb keeps only in-frame clones here, not all; method: immunoSEQ multiplex PCR. This sample has some 79,000 clones, with 80% to 95% found just once. Per germline, CDR1 SGHAT and CDR2 FQDESV (reference sequence). The V and J ends lost 0 bases and 3 bases respectively, with 7 bases between them. The CDR3 consists of 14 residues. Material: CD4+ or CD8+ T cells sorted from blood, obtained in a trial of the OX40 agonist ivuxolimab. The chain is built from TRBV11-1 and TRBJ2-3; D remains ambiguous. This receptor was identified in an adult with an advanced solid tumor such as melanoma, head and neck, liver or kidney cancer. CDR3 in DNA: TGTGCCAGCAGCTTAGCTGTGGCAACAGATACGCAGTATTTT. This codes for CASSLAVATDTQYF.